Each of the 14 T cell receptor beta chains below was sequenced from the same sample in a study of blood T cell repertoires in COVID-19. Clones were read by immunoSEQ multiplex PCR, and TCRdb kept only the in-frame ones, dropping some. This table has approximately 190,000 clones, roughly 80% appearing once. The sample was peripheral blood. The receptors originated from a man between 60 and 75 years old with active or convalescent COVID-19.

The CDR3: CASSTERSGGRTQYF. Here the CDR3 DNA reads TGTGCCAGTAGTACCGAGCGGAGCGGGGGCCGGACCCAGTACTTC. The chain is built from TRBV19 and TRBJ2-5; TRBD2 agrees at 8 bases. The CDR3 loop spans 15 amino acids. Germline CDR1 and CDR2: LNHDA and SQIVND (reference sequence). V was pared by 4 bases and J by 7 bases, with 11 bases of the junction left unmatched.

This rearrangement joins TRBV10-3 to TRBJ1-3; D is undetermined. V lost 0 bases and J 1 base, leaving 10 bases between the germline ends. CDR1 and CDR2 (germline): ENHRY, SYGVKD. This CDR3 is 16 amino acids long. The CDR3 spells CAISESVAASGNTIYF. CDR3 in DNA: TGTGCCATCAGTGAGTCTGTGGCGGCGTCTGGAAACACCATATATTTT.

V gene TRBV10-3 combines with J gene TRBJ2-7; tentative D call: TRBD2 (6 bases). Germline lookup yields CDR1 ENHRY and CDR2 SYGVKD. The V end was cut by 1 base, the J end by 2 bases, with 9 bases between. The CDR3 has 14 amino acids. CDR3 sequence reads: CAISEFRGTYEQYF. The CDR3 DNA sequence: TGTGCCATCAGTGAGTTTCGGGGGACCTACGAGCAGTACTTC.

The chain has TRBV5-1 and TRBJ2-1, with 11 bases lining up with TRBD2. The junction had 4 bases not matched to a gene; V was cut back by 4 bases and J by 4 bases. Germline lookup yields CDR1 SGHRS and CDR2 YFSETQ. The CDR3 runs to 15 residues. The CDR3 reads CASSAGTSGYNEQFF. The CDR3 DNA sequence: TGCGCCAGCAGCGCAGGGACTAGCGGTTACAATGAGCAGTTCTTC.

This clone came up once. This chain joins TRBV6-2 or TRBV6-3 and TRBJ2-1; 8 bases are a match to TRBD2. The V gene's germline CDR1 is MNHEY and CDR2 SVGEGT. With 6 bases clipped from V and 10 bases from J, the junction kept 8 bases outside the gene matches. There are 13 residues in the CDR3. The CDR3 spells CASSLSQRGEQFF. Written as DNA, the CDR3 is TGTGCCAGCAGCCTAAGCCAGCGGGGGGAGCAGTTCTTC.

This chain uses TRBV19 with TRBJ2-5, with 16 nucleotides matching TRBD2. Germline trimming cut 6 bases from V and 3 bases from J; bases unmatched to any gene: 4. Germline V CDR1 and CDR2: LNHDA, SQIVND (reference sequence). This CDR3 region has 16 residues. The DNA of the CDR3 is TGTGCCAGTAGGGGAGGGACTAGCGGGAGGGAAGAGACCCAGTACTTC. It yields the protein CASRGGTSGREETQYF. The whole variable domain, filled in from reference TRBV19 and TRBJ2-5, reads DGGITQSPKYLFRKEGQNVTLSCEQNLNHDAMYWYRQDPGQGLRLIYYSQIVNDFQKGDIAEGYSVSREKKESFPLTVTSAQKNPTAFYLCASRGGTSGREETQYFGPGTRLLVL.

The gene calls are TRBV11-3 and TRBJ2-1; D not resolved. In germline, CDR1 is SGHNT, CDR2 YENEEA. V gave up 5 bases and J gave up 8 bases, with 10 bases separating them. The CDR3 covers 12 residues. For the CDR3, the DNA is TGTGCCAGCAGCATGGGTAGCTATGAGCAGTTCTTC. The encoded protein is CASSMGSYEQFF.

J is TRBJ1-1 and V is TRBV9, with TRBD1 identical over 7 bases. V trimming: 0 bases; J trimming: 6 bases; junction bases outside the gene matches: 11. The germline V gene encodes CDR1 SGDLS and CDR2 YYNGEE. This CDR3 is 16 amino acids long. The CDR3 bases are TGTGCCAGCAGCGTAGGAGCAGGGGGGATTTTTGCTGAAGCTTTCTTT. Amino acid sequence: CASSVGAGGIFAEAFF. The full variable domain, in which reference TRBV9 and TRBJ1-1 provide the parts outside the CDR3, is DSGVTQTPKHLITATGQRVTLRCSPRSGDLSVYWYQQSLDQGLQFLIQYYNGEERAKGNILERFSAQQFPDLHSELNLSSLELGDSALYFCASSVGAGGIFAEAFFGQGTRLTVV.

This clone was observed a handful of times. V gene TRBV3-1 (or the pseudogene TRBV3-2) combines with J gene TRBJ2-7, with 7 positions matching TRBD2. Germline assignment: CDR1 LGHDT and CDR2 YNNKEL (reference sequence). V gave up 10 bases and J gave up 2 bases; unmatched junction bases: 8. The CDR3 extends over 13 amino acids. The CDR3 is CATSPSGAYEQYF. CDR3 coding DNA: TGTGCCACCTCCCCTAGCGGAGCCTACGAGCAGTACTTC.

This clone was counted only a few times. The chain recombines TRBV4-3 with TRBJ2-2, with D hard to call. V was shortened by 0 bases and J by 0 bases, with 8 bases between the two germline ends. Germline V CDR1 and CDR2: LGHNA, YSLEER. CDR3 length: 16 amino acids. As DNA, the CDR3 is TGCGCCAGCAGCCAAGAGGCAGGCGCGAACACCGGGGAGCTGTTTTTT. Its protein is CASSQEAGANTGELFF.

This clone has at least ten counts. The CDR3 sequence: CASSLARVLNTEAFF. The DNA for the CDR3 is TGTGCCAGCAGTTTAGCTAGAGTACTGAACACTGAAGCTTTCTTT. The rearrangement uses TRBV28 and TRBJ1-1; D unresolved. Trimming cost V 2 bases and J 0 bases, with 10 bases left between them. CDR1 and CDR2 from the germline V gene are MDHEN and SYDVKM. CDR3 length: 15 amino acids.

The chain recombines TRBV6-4 with TRBJ2-1; D unclear. CDR3 length: 13 residues. Germline V gene data show CDR1 as MRHNA and CDR2 as SNTAGT. The ends were cut back, 2 bases at V and 7 bases at J, with 9 bases in the middle. The CDR3 DNA follows: TGTGCCAGCAGTGACAACTCGGTAAATGAGCAGTTCTTC. Its translation is CASSDNSVNEQFF.

The gene calls are TRBV7-9 and TRBJ1-1, with 7 bases that match TRBD1. Per germline, CDR1 SEHNR and CDR2 FQNEAQ (reference sequence). The length of the CDR3 is 14 residues. The V segment lost 6 bases and the J segment 6 bases; nucleotides outside the gene matches: 10. CDR3 sequence reads: CASSRGGRYAEAFF. The DNA of the CDR3 is TGTGCCAGCAGTAGAGGGGGCAGGTATGCTGAAGCTTTCTTT.

This clone was recorded at least ten times. This chain joins TRBV4-3 and TRBJ2-1, with no clear D. The CDR3 is 16 residues long. CDR1 LGHNA and CDR2 YSLEER come from the germline V gene. With 1 base removed from V and 2 bases from J, the gap between germline ends came to 12 bases. The CDR3 sequence: CASSQVARGAYNEQFF. CDR3 bases: TGCGCCAGCAGCCAAGTGGCCAGAGGAGCCTACAATGAGCAGTTCTTC.